This T cell receptor (beta chain) was found in a study of blood T cell repertoires in COVID-19. Across the study: PBMCs, B-cell-depleted T cells, or T cells provided the cDNA or gDNA that made up the material.

Germline-derived CDR1 and CDR2 are LGHDT and YNNKEL (reference sequence). CDR3 size: 12 residues. Trimming cost V 0 bases and J 7 bases, with 7 bases left between them. Original processing methods: Estimated nucleated cell counts came from reference gene primer amplification. Profiled with immunoSEQ multiplex PCR; TCRdb holds only in-frame clones, not every one. D and trimming come from the DNA, and the V and J calls and clone size come from that table. The data hold about 200,000 clones, with about 87% observed a single time. The TCR comes from a man in his fifties or sixties who had recovered from COVID-19. The chain recombines TRBV3-1 (or the pseudogene TRBV3-2) with TRBJ2-7; D uncertain. Sequenced sample: peripheral blood. The CDR3 region has the DNA TGTGCCAGCAGCCAAGATCGTCAGGAGCAGTACTTC. Translation: CASSQDRQEQYF.